This T cell receptor (beta chain) was documented in a study of tumor-infiltrating lymphocytes in localized non-small cell lung cancer. Study findings and constraints: Only some patients had TCR sequencing, depending on available tissue. No T-cell fraction difference was seen between IM1 and IM2 tumors.

Notes on this clone: Its antigen is still unknown.

Produced via immunoSEQ multiplex PCR; TCRdb's table is partial and in-frame only. The sample lists about 12,000 clones, roughly 80% occurring once. The CDR3 is made up of 13 amino acids. Germline-derived CDR1 and CDR2 are LNHDA and SQIVND (reference sequence). V gave up 7 bases and J gave up 8 bases, with 15 bases separating them. This TCR was recovered from a human donor with non-small cell lung cancer. V and J are TRBV19 and TRBJ2-1; the D gene is possibly TRBD2 (7 bases). The specimen sequenced was lung tumor tissue. In nucleotides, the CDR3 is TGTGCCAGTATTAGGGGGGGCAGCGATGAGCAGTTCTTC. This translates into CASIRGGSDEQFF.